This T cell receptor (beta chain) derives from a study of blood T cell repertoires in COVID-19. Turning to the study itself: Donors in the United States, Italy and Spain gave samples during acute or convalescent COVID-19. PBMCs, B-cell-depleted T cells, or T cells were the source of the cDNA or gDNA that made up the material.

Per the original data handling: Amplified reference gene primers provided the basis for estimating nucleated cell counts. Sequenced by immunoSEQ multiplex PCR; TCRdb stores in-frame clones only, minus some. The DNA was the basis for D and trimming; V, J and clone size are from that table. The table shows 250,000 or so clones, with roughly 86% occurring only once. Trimming cost V 3 bases and J 2 bases, with 11 bases left between them. The CDR3 length is 14 residues. From germline, CDR1 is LNHDA and CDR2 SQIVND (reference sequence). The sequence was collected from a man aged 40-49 years with active or convalescent COVID-19. The sequenced sample was peripheral blood. V and J are TRBV19 and TRBJ2-7, with D perhaps TRBD1 (5 bases). CDR3 coding DNA: TGTGCCAGTAGTATTCGCCAGGGCCCCTACGAGCAGTACTTC. Its translation: CASSIRQGPYEQYF. The variable domain in full, with the rest retrieved from reference TRBV19 and TRBJ2-7, is DGGITQSPKYLFRKEGQNVTLSCEQNLNHDAMYWYRQDPGQGLRLIYYSQIVNDFQKGDIAEGYSVSREKKESFPLTVTSAQKNPTAFYLCASSIRQGPYEQYFGPGTRLTVT.